This T cell receptor beta chain was profiled in a study of T cell changes during pregnancy in multiple sclerosis (dated by TCRdb to the late 2010s). For context, the study as a whole: Changes in the T cell repertoire over the course of pregnancy were examined in this study in women with multiple sclerosis.

In the case of this clone: No cognate antigen has been identified for it. Base qualities are not provided; no much larger clone lies one nucleotide away.

The library was produced with the immunoSEQ multiplex PCR assay. As stored in TCRdb, this immuneACCESS dataset retains in-frame rearrangements with V and J assigned. A fraction of the clones does not appear; measured against another copy, unresolved V genes explain less than half of the discrepancy, and the remainder lacks a known reason. This sample gives roughly 69,000 clones in total; approximately 90% of them show up just once. The ten largest clones represent 1.4% of the sample. V lost 6 bases and J lost 8 bases, and the count of bases not matched to a germline gene is 6. Per the germline V gene, SNHLY is the CDR1 and FYNNEI is the CDR2. The CDR3 numbers 13 residues from cysteine through phenylalanine. Only CDR3 DNA remains: 39 bases, in frame from the first base.

The V and J genes are TRBV2 and TRBJ1-2; the junction holds 10 bases that match TRBD1. The TCR sequence derives from a female donor with multiple sclerosis, enrolled in a pregnancy study. This specimen consisted of peripheral blood, obtained in the third trimester of pregnancy. The CDR3 here reads CASRGDRGYGYTF. In nucleotide form, the sequence is TGTGCCAGCAGGGGGGACAGGGGTTACGGCTACACCTTC.